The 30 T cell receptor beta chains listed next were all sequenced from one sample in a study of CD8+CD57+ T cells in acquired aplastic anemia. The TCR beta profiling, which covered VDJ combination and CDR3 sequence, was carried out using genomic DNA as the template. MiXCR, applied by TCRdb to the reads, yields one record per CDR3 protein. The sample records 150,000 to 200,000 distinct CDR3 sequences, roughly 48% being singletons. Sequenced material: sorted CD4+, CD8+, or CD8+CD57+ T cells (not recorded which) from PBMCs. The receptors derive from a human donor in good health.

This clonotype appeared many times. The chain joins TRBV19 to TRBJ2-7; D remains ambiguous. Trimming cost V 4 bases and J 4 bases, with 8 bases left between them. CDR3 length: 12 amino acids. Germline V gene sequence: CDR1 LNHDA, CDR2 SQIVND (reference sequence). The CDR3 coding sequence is TGTGCCAGTAGTACAGCAGGATACGAGCAGTACTTC. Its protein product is CASSTAGYEQYF. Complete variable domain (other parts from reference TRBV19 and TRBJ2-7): DGGITQSPKYLFRKEGQNVTLSCEQNLNHDAMYWYRQDPGQGLRLIYYSQIVNDFQKGDIAEGYSVSREKKESFPLTVTSAQKNPTAFYLCASSTAGYEQYFGPGTRLTVT.

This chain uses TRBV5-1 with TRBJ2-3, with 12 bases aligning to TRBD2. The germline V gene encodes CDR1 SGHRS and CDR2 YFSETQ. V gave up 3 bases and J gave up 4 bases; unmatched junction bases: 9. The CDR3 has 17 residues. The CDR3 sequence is CASSSYGLAGQPDTQYF. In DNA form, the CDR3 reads TGCGCCAGCAGCTCTTACGGACTAGCGGGACAGCCAGATACGCAGTATTTT.

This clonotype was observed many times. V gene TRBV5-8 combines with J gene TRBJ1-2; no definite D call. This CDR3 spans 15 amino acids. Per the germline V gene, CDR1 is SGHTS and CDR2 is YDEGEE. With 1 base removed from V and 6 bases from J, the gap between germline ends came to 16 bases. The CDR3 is CASSLLSSIWDGYTF. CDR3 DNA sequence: TGTGCCAGCAGCTTGCTATCCAGCATCTGGGATGGCTACACCTTC.

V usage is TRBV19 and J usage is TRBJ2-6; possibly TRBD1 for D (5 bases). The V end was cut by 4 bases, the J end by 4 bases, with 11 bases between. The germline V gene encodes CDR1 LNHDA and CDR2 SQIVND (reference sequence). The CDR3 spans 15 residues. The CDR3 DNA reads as TGTGCCAGTAGTAAGGACATCTCCGGGGCCAACGTCCTGACTTTC. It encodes CASSKDISGANVLTF. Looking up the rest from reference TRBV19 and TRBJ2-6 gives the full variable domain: DGGITQSPKYLFRKEGQNVTLSCEQNLNHDAMYWYRQDPGQGLRLIYYSQIVNDFQKGDIAEGYSVSREKKESFPLTVTSAQKNPTAFYLCASSKDISGANVLTFGAGSRLTVL.

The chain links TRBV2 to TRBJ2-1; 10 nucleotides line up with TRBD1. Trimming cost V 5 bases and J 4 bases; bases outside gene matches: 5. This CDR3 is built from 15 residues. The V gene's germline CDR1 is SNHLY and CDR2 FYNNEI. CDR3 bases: TGTGCCAGCAGTTATGGGACAGGGGCTTACAATGAGCAGTTCTTC. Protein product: CASSYGTGAYNEQFF. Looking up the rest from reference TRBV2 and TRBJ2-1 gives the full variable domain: EPEVTQTPSHQVTQMGQEVILRCVPISNHLYFYWYRQILGQKVEFLVSFYNNEISEKSEIFDDQFSVERPDGSNFTLKIRSTKLEDSAMYFCASSYGTGAYNEQFFGPGTRLTVL.

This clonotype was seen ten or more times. CDR3: CAIGYREGLETQYF. DNA for the CDR3: TGTGCCATCGGATACAGGGAGGGCTTGGAGACCCAGTACTTC. The gene calls are TRBV10-3 and TRBJ2-5, with D possibly TRBD2 on 7 matching bases. Germline V gene lookup returns CDR1 ENHRY and CDR2 SYGVKD. V was clipped by 8 bases and J by 5 bases, with 18 bases between them. CDR3 length: 14 amino acids.

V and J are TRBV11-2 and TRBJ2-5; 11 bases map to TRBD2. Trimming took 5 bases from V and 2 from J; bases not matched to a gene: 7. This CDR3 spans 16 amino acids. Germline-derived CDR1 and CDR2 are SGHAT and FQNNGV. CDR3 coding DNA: TGTGCCAGCAGCCCCTTTTCTAGCGGGGGGCAAGAGACCCAGTACTTC. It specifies CASSPFSSGGQETQYF.

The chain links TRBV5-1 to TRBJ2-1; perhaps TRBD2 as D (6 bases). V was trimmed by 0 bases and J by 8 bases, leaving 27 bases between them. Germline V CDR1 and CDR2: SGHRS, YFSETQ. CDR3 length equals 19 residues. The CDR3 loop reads CASSLVFSTGGDSDHEQFF. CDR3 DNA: TGCGCCAGCAGCTTGGTGTTCTCCACAGGAGGGGATTCTGACCATGAGCAGTTCTTC. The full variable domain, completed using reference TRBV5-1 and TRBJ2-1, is KAGVTQTPRYLIKTRGQQVTLSCSPISGHRSVSWYQQTPGQGLQFLFEYFSETQRNKGNFPGRFSGRQFSNSRSEMNVSTLELGDSALYLCASSLVFSTGGDSDHEQFFGPGTRLTVL.

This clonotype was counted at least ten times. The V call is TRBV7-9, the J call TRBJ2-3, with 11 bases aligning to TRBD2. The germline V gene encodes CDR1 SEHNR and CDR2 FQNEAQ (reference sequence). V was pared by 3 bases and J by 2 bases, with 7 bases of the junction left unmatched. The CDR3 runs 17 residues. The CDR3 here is CASSFRRLAGNTDTQYF. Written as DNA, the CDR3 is TGTGCCAGCAGCTTCCGTCGACTAGCGGGGAACACAGATACGCAGTATTTT.

The CDR3, as DNA: TGTGCCAGCAGCCAAGCAGGGTTTAATTCACCCCTCCACTTT. Its protein is CASSQAGFNSPLHF. The genes are TRBV3-1 and TRBJ1-6, with D perhaps matching TRBD1 (5 bases). Trimming pared 1 base from V and 6 bases from J, leaving 7 bases between. Germline V gene data show CDR1 as LGHDT and CDR2 as YNNKEL (reference sequence). The CDR3 consists of 14 residues.

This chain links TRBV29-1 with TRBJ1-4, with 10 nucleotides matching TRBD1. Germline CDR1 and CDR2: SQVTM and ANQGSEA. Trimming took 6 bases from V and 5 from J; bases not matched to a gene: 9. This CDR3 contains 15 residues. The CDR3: CSVATTGGANEKLFF. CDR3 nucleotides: TGCAGCGTGGCAACGACAGGGGGCGCGAATGAAAAACTGTTTTTT.

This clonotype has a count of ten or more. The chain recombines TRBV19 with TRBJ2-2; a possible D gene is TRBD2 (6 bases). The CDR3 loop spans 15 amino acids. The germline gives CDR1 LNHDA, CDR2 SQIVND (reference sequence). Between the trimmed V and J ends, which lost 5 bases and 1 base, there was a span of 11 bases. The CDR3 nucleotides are TGTGCCAGTAGTGCGGCGGGAATGAACACCGGGGAGCTGTTTTTT. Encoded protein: CASSAAGMNTGELFF.

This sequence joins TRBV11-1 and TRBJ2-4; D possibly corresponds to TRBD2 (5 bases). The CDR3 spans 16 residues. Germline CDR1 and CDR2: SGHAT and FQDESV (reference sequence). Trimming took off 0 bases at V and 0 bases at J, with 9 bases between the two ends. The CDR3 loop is CASSLALGVAKNIQYF. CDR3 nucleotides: TGTGCCAGCAGCTTAGCCCTGGGAGTAGCCAAAAACATTCAGTACTTC.

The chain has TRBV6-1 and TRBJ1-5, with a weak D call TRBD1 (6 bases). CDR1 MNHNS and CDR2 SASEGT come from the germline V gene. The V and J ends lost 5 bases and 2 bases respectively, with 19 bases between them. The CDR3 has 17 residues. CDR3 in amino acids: CASSPPFGAGGNQPQHF. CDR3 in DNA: TGTGCCAGCAGTCCGCCTTTTGGGGCAGGGGGCAATCAGCCCCAGCATTTT.

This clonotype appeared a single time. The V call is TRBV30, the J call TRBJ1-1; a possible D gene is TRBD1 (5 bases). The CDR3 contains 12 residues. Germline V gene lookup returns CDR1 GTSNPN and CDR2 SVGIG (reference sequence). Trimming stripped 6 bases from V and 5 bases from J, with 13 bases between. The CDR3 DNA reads TGTGCCTGTGACAGCCCGAAAACTGAAGCTTTCTTT. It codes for CACDSPKTEAFF.

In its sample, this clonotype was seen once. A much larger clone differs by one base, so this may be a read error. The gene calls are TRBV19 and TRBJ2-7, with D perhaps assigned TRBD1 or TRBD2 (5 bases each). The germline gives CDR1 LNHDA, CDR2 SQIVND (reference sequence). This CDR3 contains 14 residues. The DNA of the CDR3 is TGTGCCAGCAGCTTAATGAGGGTGGGGGAGCAGCAGTGCTTC. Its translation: CASSLMRVGEQQCF.

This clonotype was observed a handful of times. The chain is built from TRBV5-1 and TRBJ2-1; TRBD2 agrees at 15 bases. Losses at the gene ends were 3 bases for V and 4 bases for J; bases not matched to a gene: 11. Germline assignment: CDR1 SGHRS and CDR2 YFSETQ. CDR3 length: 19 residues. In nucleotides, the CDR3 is TGCGCCAGCAGCTACGACCGGACTAGCGGGGGGGCGGGTTACAATGAGCAGTTCTTC. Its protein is CASSYDRTSGGAGYNEQFF.

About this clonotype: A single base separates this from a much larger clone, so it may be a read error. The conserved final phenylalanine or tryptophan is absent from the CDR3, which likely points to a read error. The CDR3 DNA reads TGTGCCAGCAGCCATACCTATGGCTACACCCTC. It codes for CASSHTYGYTL. The chain employs TRBV7-3 and TRBJ1-2; no definite D call. Germline V gene data show CDR1 as SGHTA and CDR2 as FQGTGA. The ends were cut back, 5 bases at V and 4 bases at J, with 5 bases in the middle. CDR3 length equals 11 residues.

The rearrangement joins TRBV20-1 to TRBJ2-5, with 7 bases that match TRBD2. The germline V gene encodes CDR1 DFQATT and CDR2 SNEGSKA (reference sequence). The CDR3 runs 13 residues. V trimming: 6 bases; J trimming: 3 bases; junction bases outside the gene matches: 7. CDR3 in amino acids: CSAAVLAEETQYF. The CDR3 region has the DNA TGCAGTGCAGCCGTTCTAGCGGAAGAGACCCAGTACTTC.

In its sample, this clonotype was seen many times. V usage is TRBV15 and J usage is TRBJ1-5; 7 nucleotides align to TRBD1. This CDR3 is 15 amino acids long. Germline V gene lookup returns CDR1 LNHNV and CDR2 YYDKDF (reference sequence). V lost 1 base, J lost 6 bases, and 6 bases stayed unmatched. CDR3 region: CATSRASGGGQPQHF. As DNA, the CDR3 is TGTGCCACCAGCAGAGCTTCAGGGGGTGGTCAGCCCCAGCATTTT.

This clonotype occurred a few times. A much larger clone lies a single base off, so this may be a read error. The CDR3 loop reads CASSLAAGGTGELLF. CDR3 nucleotides: TGTGCCAGCAGCTTAGCAGCAGGGGGCACCGGGGAGCTGCTTTTT. V and J are TRBV7-6 and TRBJ2-2, with TRBD1 matching 8 bases. From germline, CDR1 is SGHVS and CDR2 FNYEAQ. There are 15 residues in the CDR3.

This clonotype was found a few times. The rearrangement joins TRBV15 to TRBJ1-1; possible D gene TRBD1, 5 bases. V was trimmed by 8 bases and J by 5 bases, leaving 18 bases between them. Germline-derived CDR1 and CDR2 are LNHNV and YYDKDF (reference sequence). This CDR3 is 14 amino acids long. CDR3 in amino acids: CATGGGVDDTEAFF. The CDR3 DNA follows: TGTGCCACCGGCGGAGGGGTTGATGATACTGAAGCTTTCTTT.

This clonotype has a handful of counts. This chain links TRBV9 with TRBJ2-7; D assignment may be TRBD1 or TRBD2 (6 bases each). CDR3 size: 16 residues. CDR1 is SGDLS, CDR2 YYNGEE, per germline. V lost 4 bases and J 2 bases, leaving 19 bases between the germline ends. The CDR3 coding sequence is TGTGCCAGCAGCCCGTCGGCCAAGGGGGGACCCTACGAGCAGTACTTC. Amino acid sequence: CASSPSAKGGPYEQYF.

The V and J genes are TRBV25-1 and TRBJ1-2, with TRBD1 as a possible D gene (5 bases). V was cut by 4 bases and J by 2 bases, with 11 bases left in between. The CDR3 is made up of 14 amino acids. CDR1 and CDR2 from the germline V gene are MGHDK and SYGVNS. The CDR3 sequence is CASSVPGVNYGYTF. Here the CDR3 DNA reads TGTGCCAGCAGTGTTCCGGGGGTAAACTATGGCTACACCTTC.

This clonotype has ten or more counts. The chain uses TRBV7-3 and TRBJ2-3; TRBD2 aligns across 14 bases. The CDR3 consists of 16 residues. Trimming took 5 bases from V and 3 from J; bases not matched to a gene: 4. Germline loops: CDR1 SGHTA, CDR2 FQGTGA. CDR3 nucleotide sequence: TGTGCCAGCAGCCTTGGGACTAGCGGGAGAACAGATACGCAGTATTTT. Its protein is CASSLGTSGRTDTQYF.

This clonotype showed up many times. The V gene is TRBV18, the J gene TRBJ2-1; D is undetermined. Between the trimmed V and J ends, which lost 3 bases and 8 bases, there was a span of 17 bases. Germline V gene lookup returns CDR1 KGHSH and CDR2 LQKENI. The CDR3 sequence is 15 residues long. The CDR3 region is CASSPRSSAIDEQFF. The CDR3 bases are TGTGCCAGCTCACCCCGTAGTAGTGCTATCGATGAGCAGTTCTTC.

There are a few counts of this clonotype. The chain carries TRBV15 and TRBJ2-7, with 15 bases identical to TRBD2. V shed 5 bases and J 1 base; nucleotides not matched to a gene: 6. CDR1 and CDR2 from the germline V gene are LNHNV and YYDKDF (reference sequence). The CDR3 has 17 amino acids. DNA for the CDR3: TGTGCCACCAGCGGACCGGGACTAGCGGGAGGTTCCTACGAGCAGTACTTC. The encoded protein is CATSGPGLAGGSYEQYF.

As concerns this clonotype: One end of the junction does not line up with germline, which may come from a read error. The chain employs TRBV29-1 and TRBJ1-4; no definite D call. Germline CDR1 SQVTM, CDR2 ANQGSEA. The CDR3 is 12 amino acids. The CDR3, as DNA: TGCAGCGTCCTGGTTGCTAATGAGAAACTGTTTTTT. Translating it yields CSVLVANEKLFF.

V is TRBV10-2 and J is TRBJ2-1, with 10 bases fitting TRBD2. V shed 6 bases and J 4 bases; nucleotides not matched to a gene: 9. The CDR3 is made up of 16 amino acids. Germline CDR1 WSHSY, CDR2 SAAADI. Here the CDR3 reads CASRTSSGGGYNEQFF. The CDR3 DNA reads TGCGCCAGCAGGACCTCTAGCGGGGGAGGATACAATGAGCAGTTCTTC.

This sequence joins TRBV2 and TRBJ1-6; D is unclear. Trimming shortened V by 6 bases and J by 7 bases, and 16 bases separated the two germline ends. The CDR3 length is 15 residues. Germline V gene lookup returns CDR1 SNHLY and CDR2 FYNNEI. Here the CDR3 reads CASRRDTAINSPLHF. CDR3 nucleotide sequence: TGTGCCAGCAGACGTGATACAGCAATCAATTCACCCCTCCACTTT.